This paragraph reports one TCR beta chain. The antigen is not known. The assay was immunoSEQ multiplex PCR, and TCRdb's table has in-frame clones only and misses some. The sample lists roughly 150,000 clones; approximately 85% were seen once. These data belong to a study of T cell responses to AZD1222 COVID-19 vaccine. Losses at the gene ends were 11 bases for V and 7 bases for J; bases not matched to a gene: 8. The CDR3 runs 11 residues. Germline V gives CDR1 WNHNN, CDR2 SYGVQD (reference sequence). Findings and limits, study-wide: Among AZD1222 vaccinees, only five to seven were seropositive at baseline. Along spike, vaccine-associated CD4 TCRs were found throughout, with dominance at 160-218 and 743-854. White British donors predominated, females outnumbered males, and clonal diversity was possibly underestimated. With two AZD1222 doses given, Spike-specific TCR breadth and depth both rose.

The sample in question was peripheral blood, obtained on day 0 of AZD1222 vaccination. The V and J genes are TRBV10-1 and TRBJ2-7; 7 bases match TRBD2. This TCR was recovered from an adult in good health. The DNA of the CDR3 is TGCGCCCGCGGAGACGGGGGGGAGCAGTACTTC. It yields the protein CARGDGGEQYF.